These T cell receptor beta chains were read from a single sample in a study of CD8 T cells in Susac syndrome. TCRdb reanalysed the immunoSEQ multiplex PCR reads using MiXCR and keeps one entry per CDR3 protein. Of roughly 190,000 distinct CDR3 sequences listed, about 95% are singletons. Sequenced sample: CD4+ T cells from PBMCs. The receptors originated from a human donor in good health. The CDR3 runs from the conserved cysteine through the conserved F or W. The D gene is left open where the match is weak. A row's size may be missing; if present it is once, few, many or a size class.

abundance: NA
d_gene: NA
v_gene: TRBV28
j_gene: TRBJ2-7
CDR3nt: TGTGCCACCACACTACGTCCTCAAGGCGAGCAGTACTTC
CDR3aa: CATTLRPQGEQYF

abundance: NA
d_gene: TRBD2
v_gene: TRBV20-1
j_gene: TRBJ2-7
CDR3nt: TGCAGTGCTAGTGGCCTAGCGGTCTCCTACGAGCAGTACTTC
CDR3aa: CSASGLAVSYEQYF

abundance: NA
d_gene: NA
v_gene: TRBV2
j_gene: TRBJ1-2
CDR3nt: TGTGCCAGCAGAGGGGAGGGGACCCCTAACTATGGCTACACCTTC
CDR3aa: CASRGEGTPNYGYTF

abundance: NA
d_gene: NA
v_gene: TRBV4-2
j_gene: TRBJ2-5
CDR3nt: TGTGCCAGCAGCGTGCGGGTACAAGAGACCCAGTACTTC
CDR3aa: CASSVRVQETQYF

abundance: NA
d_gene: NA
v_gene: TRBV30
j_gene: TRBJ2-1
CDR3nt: TGTGCCGTACAGGGTATTGAGCAGTTCTTC
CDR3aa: CAVQGIEQFF

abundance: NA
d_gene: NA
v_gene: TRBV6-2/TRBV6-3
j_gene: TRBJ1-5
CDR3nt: TGTGCCAGCAGTTACCGGAGCTATCAGCCCCAGCATTTT
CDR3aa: CASSYRSYQPQHF

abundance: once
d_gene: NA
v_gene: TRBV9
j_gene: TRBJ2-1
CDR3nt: TGTGCCAGCAGCCCCCGGCTGGCGGTACGCCCCTACAATGAGCAGTTCTTC
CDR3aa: CASSPRLAVRPYNEQFF

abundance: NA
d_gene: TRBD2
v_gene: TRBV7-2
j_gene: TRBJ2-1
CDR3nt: TGTGCCAGCAGCTTAGCAGTGACTAGCGCCAATGAGCAGTTCTTC
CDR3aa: CASSLAVTSANEQFF

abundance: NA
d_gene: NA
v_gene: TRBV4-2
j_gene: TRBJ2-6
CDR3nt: TGTGCCAGCAGCCAAGATGTCTATTCTGGGGCCAACGTCCTGACTTTC
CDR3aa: CASSQDVYSGANVLTF

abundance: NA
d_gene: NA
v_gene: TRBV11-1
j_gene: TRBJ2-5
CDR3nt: TGTGCCAGCAGCTCCCTAACGACGGTAGAGACCCAGTACTTC
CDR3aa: CASSSLTTVETQYF

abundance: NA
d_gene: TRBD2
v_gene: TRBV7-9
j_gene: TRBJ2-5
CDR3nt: TGTGCCAGCAGCCCGAGACTAGCGGGATTGGGAGAGACCCAGTACTTC
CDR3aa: CASSPRLAGLGETQYF

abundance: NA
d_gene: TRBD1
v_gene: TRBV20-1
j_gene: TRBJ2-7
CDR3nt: TGCAGTGCCACCCTGGGACAGGGCACTGAGCAGTACTTC
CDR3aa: CSATLGQGTEQYF

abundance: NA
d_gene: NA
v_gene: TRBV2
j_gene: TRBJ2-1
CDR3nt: TGTGCCAGCACCCAGGGAACTAGCTGGGAGCAGTTCTTC
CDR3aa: CASTQGTSWEQFF

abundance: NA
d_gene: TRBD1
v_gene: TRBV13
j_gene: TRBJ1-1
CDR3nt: TGTGCCAGCAGCGTCGGGGACAGAGTTAACACTGAAGCTTTCTTT
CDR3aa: CASSVGDRVNTEAFF